This T cell receptor beta chain originates from a study of T cell responses to AZD1222 COVID-19 vaccine. Study-level information: The analysis combined second doses at about 4 or about 12 weeks. Regarding the study as a whole: In all cases, repertoires were sampled only after the peak T cell response.

With regard to this clone: Antigen unknown.

Clones were sequenced by immunoSEQ multiplex PCR, and TCRdb holds only the in-frame ones, with some missing. The sample has about 190,000 clones, around 92% seen once. The V segment lost 6 bases and the J segment 2 bases; nucleotides outside the gene matches: 7. This CDR3 comprises 16 residues. Germline V gene data show CDR1 as KGHSH and CDR2 as LQKENI. The TCR sequence derives from an adult in good health. V usage is TRBV18 and J usage is TRBJ2-5, with 12 bases identical to TRBD2. The starting material was peripheral blood, obtained on day 0 of AZD1222 vaccination. The CDR3 loop is CASSDTSGGPQETQYF. Written as DNA, the CDR3 is TGTGCCAGCTCGGACACTAGCGGGGGGCCTCAAGAGACCCAGTACTTC. Complete variable domain (other parts from reference TRBV18 and TRBJ2-5): NAGVMQNPRHLVRRRGQEARLRCSPMKGHSHVYWYRQLPEEGLKFMVYLQKENIIDESGMPKERFSAEFPKEGPSILRIQQVVRGDSAAYFCASSDTSGGPQETQYFGPGTRLLVL.